The sequence of this TCR beta chain was determined in a study of metastatic and nonmetastatic thyroid tumors. Turning to the study itself: Samples came from malignant and benign thyroid patients, and repertoires were compared across blood and tumor or nodule tissue. Whole-study results and caveats: TCR beta diversity was reportedly significantly higher in malignant thyroid tumors than benign nodules, in blood and tumor.

Turning to this clone: Its antigen is not identified.

With 4 bases removed from V and 4 bases from J, the gap between germline ends came to 10 bases. Germline lookup yields CDR1 LGHNA and CDR2 YNFKEQ. The CDR3 covers 13 residues. Each patient came to thyroid surgery without any prior treatment (of any kind). In the original analysis: In papillary thyroid cancer, a distant-metastasis classifier was built using CDR3 differences across clinicopathological groups. TCRdb reanalyzed the PCR reads via MiXCR. The V and J calls were determined by TCRdb, not by the authors. The sample gives about 13,000 clones, roughly 23% of which show up once; 3.6% is in the top ten.

The chain joins TRBV4-2 to TRBJ1-1; TRBD1 is a possible D gene (5 bases). This TCR came from a female donor with papillary thyroid cancer or a benign thyroid nodule (not recorded which). Some clones in this sample may be carry-over from other donors' samples. The sequencing sample was made of blood. CDR3 DNA sequence: TGTGCCAGCAGCCGGGGGGGTCGCACTGAAGCTTTCTTT. Translation gives CASSRGGRTEAFF.